This TCR beta chain came from a study of OX40 agonist ivuxolimab in advanced cancers. Patients were excluded for autoimmune disease history or systemic immunosuppression. The CDR3 extends over 14 amino acids. Germline values: CDR1 SGDLS, CDR2 YYNGEE. The trim removed 6 bases at V and 2 bases at J, leaving 7 bases unmatched. Study-wide findings and caveats: On average, a greater number of expanded clones characterised CD8+ T cells relative to CD4+. Expanded peripheral T-cell antigen specificity went undetermined. Certain nonresponders additionally had low normalized T-cell clonal expansion.

Remarks on this clone: Its antigen is currently unknown.

Only in-frame clones appear in the TCRdb table, and some are missing; sequencing was by immunoSEQ multiplex PCR. The sample includes roughly 79,000 clones, 84% of them seen just once. The source is an adult with an advanced solid tumor such as melanoma, head and neck, liver or kidney cancer. Sample: CD4+ or CD8+ T cells sorted from blood, taken in a trial of the OX40 agonist ivuxolimab. The J gene is TRBJ1-2, the V gene TRBV9; 7 bases agree with TRBD1. CDR3 in DNA: TGTGCCAGCACGCCGGAGACAGGGAACTATGGCTACACCTTC. As protein: CASTPETGNYGYTF.